What follows are 7 T cell receptor beta chains derived from one specimen sequenced in a study of T-cell reconstitution after alpha-beta-depleted transplantation in children. Preparation of the TCRbeta library was carried out with unique molecular identifiers. MiXCR, run by TCRdb on the PCR reads, gives a single entry per CDR3 protein. The table has hundreds of thousands of distinct CDR3 sequences, around 17% seen once. The sample was PBMCs, mostly from graft donor cells, taken 360 days after TCRalphabeta/CD19-depleted stem cell transplant. The receptors were gathered from a male patient younger than 18 who had a stem cell transplant for acute lymphoblastic leukemia, so the T cells may come from the graft donor.

The chain links TRBV3-1 to TRBJ2-3; TRBD2 might be the D (5 bases). The V end lost 11 bases, the J end lost 4 bases, and 25 bases lay between the germline ends. Looked up from germline, CDR1 is LGHDT and CDR2 is YNNKEL (reference sequence). The CDR3 has 16 amino acids. This CDR3 is CASSALPALAPDTQYF. In nucleotides, the CDR3 is TGTGCCTCCTCAGCCCTCCCGGCTCTAGCCCCAGATACGCAGTATTTT.

This clonotype was picked up a small number of times. The chain employs TRBV7-3 and TRBJ1-1; a weak D match, TRBD1 (6 bases). The CDR3 is made up of 13 amino acids. Trimming removed 4 bases at V and 3 bases at J, with 9 bases between. Germline CDR1 is SGHTA and CDR2 is FQGTGA. The CDR3 is CASSSNRDTEAFF. CDR3 coding DNA: TGTGCCAGCAGCTCCAACAGGGACACTGAAGCTTTCTTT.

The chain combines TRBV6-2 or TRBV6-3 with TRBJ1-1, with D possibly being TRBD1 (5 bases). Germline values: CDR1 MNHEY, CDR2 SVGEGT. V gave up 0 bases and J gave up 1 base, with 9 bases separating them. CDR3 length equals 15 residues. The CDR3 sequence: CASSYSGPTNTEAFF. CDR3 coding DNA: TGTGCCAGCAGTTACTCGGGACCTACGAACACTGAAGCTTTCTTT.

This clonotype was counted only a few times. The genes are TRBV12-3 or TRBV12-4 and TRBJ2-2; D tentatively fits TRBD1 or TRBD2 (5 bases each). The V and J ends lost 7 bases and 7 bases respectively, with 22 bases between them. The CDR3 is 16 amino acids. The CDR3 spells CASTRFEGSFIGELFF. CDR3 bases: TGTGCCAGCACCCGGTTTGAGGGGAGTTTCATCGGGGAGCTGTTTTTT.

The CDR3 coding sequence is TGTGCCAGCAGTTTTAGGCCGTGGTCCGGGACGAACACCGGGGAGCTGTTTTTT. Protein sequence: CASSFRPWSGTNTGELFF. The chain couples TRBV28 to TRBJ2-2; possibly TRBD2 for D (5 bases). This CDR3 has 18 residues. Germline CDR1 is MDHEN and CDR2 is SYDVKM. The V gene lost 3 bases and the J gene lost 0 bases, with 17 bases spanning the gap.

In its sample, this clonotype was seen a few times. The J gene is TRBJ2-1, the V gene TRBV21-1; no check of the table's D call, TRBD2, against the DNA was made. TRBV21-1 is annotated as a pseudogene. The CDR3 is 17 amino acids. In DNA, the CDR3 is TGTGCCAGCAGCAGGTCTATTAGCGGATCGGCCGGCAATGAGCAGTTCTTC. It specifies CASSRSISGSAGNEQFF.

The rearrangement uses TRBV4-1 and TRBJ2-1; 7 nucleotides agree with TRBD1. The CDR3 is made up of 16 amino acids. CDR1 is MGHRA and CDR2 is YSYEKL in the germline V gene. V trimming: 1 base; J trimming: 10 bases; junction bases outside the gene matches: 13. Here the CDR3 reads CASSQGQGVTGDEQFF. The CDR3 region has the DNA TGCGCCAGCAGCCAAGGTCAGGGGGTGACAGGAGACGAGCAGTTCTTC.